This TCR beta chain derives from a study of T cell responses to AZD1222 COVID-19 vaccine. Clones were read by immunoSEQ multiplex PCR, and TCRdb kept only the in-frame ones, dropping some. The sample yields 100,000 to 150,000 clones, around 94% seen once. The CDR3 is made up of 14 amino acids. CDR1 MNHEY and CDR2 SMNVEV come from the germline V gene (reference sequence). V gave up 5 bases and J gave up 2 bases; unmatched junction bases: 6. This clone was recorded only once. This chain connects TRBV27 to TRBJ2-7; 7 positions match TRBD1. The TCR sequence derives from an adult in good health. Sequences were derived from peripheral blood, sampled on day 0 of AZD1222 vaccination. CDR3 DNA: TGTGCCAGCAGTCCGACAGGGTCTACCTACGAGCAGTACTTC. Protein product: CASSPTGSTYEQYF.